A selection of T cell receptor beta chains follows, all from one sample in a study of T cell repertoires in cytomegalovirus infection. A single record per CDR3 protein comes from TCRdb applying MiXCR to the reads. The sample lists 680,000 or so distinct CDR3 sequences, about 40% occurring once. Sequences were obtained from PBMCs. The receptor set was obtained from a human donor in good health (CMV status not recorded). Some clones in this sample may be carry-over from other donors' samples. CDR3s include the opening cysteine and the closing phenylalanine or tryptophan. Fields, in order: J gene, clone size, V gene, D gene, CDR3 DNA, CDR3 protein. The D gene is left open where the match is weak. Size is omitted from some rows. Given values are once, few, many or a class for expanded clones.

>TRBJ2-5|.|TRBV28|TRBD2
TGTGCCAGCAGTACACGGACTAGCGGGAGGCCGCGGGGGGAGACCCAGTACTTC
CASSTRTSGRPRGETQYF
>TRBJ2-1|.|TRBV6-1|TRBD1
TGTGCCAGCAGGAAGACGGGACAGGGGATCTATCAGGAGCAGTTCTTC
CASRKTGQGIYQEQFF
>TRBJ1-4|.|TRBV23-1|.
TGCGCCAGCAGTCCCCGGGCTCCGAAAAAAGCAACTAATGAAAAACTGTTTTTT
CASSPRAPKKATNEKLFF
>TRBJ2-1|.|TRBV5-4|TRBD1
TGTGCCAGCAGCTTGGTAGGGGGCGTATACAATGAGCAGTTCTTC
CASSLVGGVYNEQFF
>TRBJ2-5|.|TRBV7-2|.
TGTGCCAGCAGTTCGGCAGGGACGACCCAGTACTTC
CASSSAGTTQYF
>TRBJ1-2|few|TRBV7-9|TRBD1
TGTGCCAGCAGCTTAGGGGGGACAGGGTATGATGGCTACACCTTC
CASSLGGTGYDGYTF
>TRBJ1-1|.|TRBV12-3/TRBV12-4|.
TGTGCCAGCAGTTTGGGGGTTCACACTGAAGCTTTCTTT
CASSLGVHTEAFF
>TRBJ2-3|.|TRBV7-2|TRBD2
TGTGCCAGCAGCAAACTCCCAGCGGGACGCACAGATACGCAGTATTTT
CASSKLPAGRTDTQYF
>TRBJ2-3|few|TRBV11-2|TRBD2
TGTGCCAGCAGCCGAGCGGGAGCGGCAGATACGCAGTATTTT
CASSRAGAADTQYF
>TRBJ2-1|.|TRBV28|TRBD2
TGTGCCAGCAGTTCGATTAGCGGGAGGTCCTACAATGAGCAGTTCTTC
CASSSISGRSYNEQFF
>TRBJ2-2|.|TRBV24-1|.
TGTGCCACCAGTGGGACCGGACAGAGCGGGGAGCTGTTTTTT
CATSGTGQSGELFF
>TRBJ2-2|.|TRBV19|.
TGTGCCGCCCCCGGGGGGCCGGACACCGGGGAGCTGTTTTTT
CAAPGGPDTGELFF
>TRBJ1-1|.|TRBV5-1|.
TGCGCCAGCAGCCCCAACTCCAGAACAAAGACTGAAGCTTTCTTT
CASSPNSRTKTEAFF
>TRBJ1-4|.|TRBV19|.
TGTGCCAGTAGTATCCCGGGAGTCGGATTTAATGAAAAACTGTTTTTT
CASSIPGVGFNEKLFF
>TRBJ2-7|many|TRBV7-2|.
TGTGCCAGCAGCTTTTTCGGGACATCTTACGAGCAGTACTTC
CASSFFGTSYEQYF
>TRBJ2-1|.|TRBV7-9|TRBD2
TGTGCCAGCAGCGGCCTAGCGGGAGGGCCTGAAGCGCAGTTCTTC
CASSGLAGGPEAQFF
>TRBJ2-3|few|TRBV12-3/TRBV12-4|.
TGTGCCAGCAGCTGGGACGGCAATTTGTATTTT
CASSWDGNLYF
>TRBJ1-2|.|TRBV28|TRBD1
TGTGCCAGCAGTTTAAGACAGGGGGGTAGGAACTATGGCTACACCTTC
CASSLRQGGRNYGYTF
>TRBJ1-1|.|TRBV28|.
TGTGCCACCGAACAGGTCGAAGCTTTCTTT
CATEQVEAFF
>TRBJ1-2|many|TRBV28|.
TGTGCCAGCAGTTTCATAGGGGGGACCTATGGCTACACCTTC
CASSFIGGTYGYTF
>TRBJ1-1|.|TRBV2|TRBD1
TGTGCCAGCGGGACAGGGGACACTGAAGCTTTCTTT
CASGTGDTEAFF
>TRBJ2-7|.|TRBV28|.
TGTGCCAGCAGTTCCCCGGACAGATACGAGCAGTACTTC
CASSSPDRYEQYF
>TRBJ2-1|.|TRBV5-1|.
TGCGCCAGCAGCGCGGACTATTTTGAGCAGTTCTTC
CASSADYFEQFF
>TRBJ2-1|many|TRBV4-1|TRBD1
TGCGCCAGCAGCCAAGATGCAGGACAGGGGATCAATGAGCAGTTCTTC
CASSQDAGQGINEQFF
>TRBJ2-1|few|TRBV12-3/TRBV12-4|.
TGTGCCAGCAGTTGGACCGGGCTCGACAATGAGCAGTTCTTC
CASSWTGLDNEQFF
>TRBJ1-1|few|TRBV6-6|TRBD1
TGTGCCAGCAGCCCGGGACAGCTTGCCAGAGCTTTCTTT
CASSPGQLARAFF